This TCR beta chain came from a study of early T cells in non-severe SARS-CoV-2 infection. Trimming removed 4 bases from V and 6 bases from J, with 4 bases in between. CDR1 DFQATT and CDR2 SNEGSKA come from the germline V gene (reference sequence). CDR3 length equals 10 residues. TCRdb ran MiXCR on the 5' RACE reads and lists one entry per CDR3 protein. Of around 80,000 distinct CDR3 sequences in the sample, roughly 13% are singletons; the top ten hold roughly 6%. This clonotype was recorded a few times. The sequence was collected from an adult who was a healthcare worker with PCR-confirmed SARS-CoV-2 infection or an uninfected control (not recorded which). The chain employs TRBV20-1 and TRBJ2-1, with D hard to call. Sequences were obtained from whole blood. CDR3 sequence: CSAISNEQFF. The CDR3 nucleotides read TGCAGTGCTATTTCCAATGAGCAGTTCTTC.